The rows below give T cell receptor beta chains drawn from one sample of a study of shared clonotypes between healthy human individuals. Data came from immunoSEQ multiplex PCR; TCRdb stores just in-frame clones and leaves some out. The sample yields approximately 1.9 million clones, roughly 95% seen once. The sequenced material came from naive CD8+ T cells from PBMCs. The receptors were gathered from a man aged 18-30 years in good health. Some clones in this sample may be carry-over from other donors' samples. Both conserved end residues are part of each CDR3. D genes are given only for firm matches. Expanded clones get a size class; other rows say once, few or many, or leave the size out.

V	J	size	D	CDR3	DNA
TRBV27	TRBJ1-4	-	-	CASSLWGGTPEKLFF	TGTGCCAGCAGTTTATGGGGCGGCACCCCTGAAAAACTGTTTTTT
TRBV5-1	TRBJ1-1	-	TRBD1	CASSLRGPGQGASTEAFF	TGCGCCAGCAGCTTGAGAGGTCCGGGACAGGGGGCCAGCACTGAAGCTTTCTTT
TRBV11-2	TRBJ2-7	-	TRBD2	CASSPALAGEGSYEQYF	TGTGCCAGCAGCCCCGCACTAGCGGGAGAGGGGTCCTACGAGCAGTACTTC
TRBV19	TRBJ1-2	once	TRBD1	CASSMSGGYGYTF	TGTGCCAGTAGTATGTCAGGGGGCTATGGCTACACCTTC
TRBV13	TRBJ2-3	-	TRBD2	CASSDATSASTDTQYF	TGTGCCAGCAGCGACGCCACTAGCGCCAGCACAGATACGCAGTATTTT
TRBV27	TRBJ2-4	-	-	CASSSKGTGRIAKNIQYF	TGTGCCAGCAGCTCTAAAGGGACGGGACGTATAGCCAAAAACATTCAGTACTTC
TRBV5-6	TRBJ2-5	-	TRBD2	CASSLALAAQETQYF	TGTGCCAGCAGCTTGGCGCTAGCGGCTCAAGAGACCCAGTACTTC
TRBV11-2	TRBJ2-7	-	-	CASSPPLVPSPYEQYF	TGTGCCAGCAGCCCCCCCTTAGTCCCCTCGCCCTACGAGCAGTACTTC
TRBV27	TRBJ2-7	-	-	CASSWGARYEQYF	TGTGCCAGCAGTTGGGGGGCTCGCTACGAGCAGTACTTC
TRBV27	TRBJ2-7	-	-	CASSLSRTYEQYF	TGTGCCAGCAGTTTATCGCGGACCTACGAGCAGTACTTC
TRBV28	TRBJ2-4	-	-	CASSLGRLNIQYF	TGTGCCAGCAGCCTGGGACGTCTGAACATTCAGTACTTC
TRBV7-9	TRBJ2-7	-	-	CASRSSRIKAGEQYF	TGTGCCAGCAGAAGCAGTAGGATAAAGGCCGGCGAGCAGTACTTC
TRBV7-2	TRBJ2-2	-	-	CASSLSLTERGPGELFF	TGTGCCAGCAGCTTATCCCTGACAGAAAGGGGCCCCGGGGAGCTGTTTTTT
TRBV7-9	TRBJ1-6	-	-	CASSLVQGYNSPLHF	TGTGCCAGCAGCTTAGTGCAGGGGTATAATTCACCCCTCCACTTT
TRBV5-1	TRBJ2-1	-	-	CASSLTYNDEQFF	TGCGCCAGCAGCTTGACTTACAACGATGAGCAGTTCTTC
TRBV4-2	TRBJ2-4	-	-	CASSQDQLPTRQAYLAKNIQYF	TGTGCCAGCAGCCAAGACCAGCTACCAACGAGACAGGCTTATCTAGCCAAAAACATTCAGTACTTC
TRBV18	TRBJ1-6	-	-	CASSLGPRGNSPLHF	TGTGCCAGCTCACTCGGGCCTCGGGGTAATTCACCCCTCCACTTT
TRBV7-9	TRBJ1-1	-	-	CASSPGNLPTEAFF	TGTGCCAGCAGCCCCGGAAACTTGCCCACTGAAGCTTTCTTT
TRBV29-1	TRBJ1-3	-	-	CSGTSSGNTIYF	TGCAGCGGGACGAGCTCTGGAAACACCATATATTTT
TRBV5-4	TRBJ1-2	-	-	CASSWGAAGEGYTF	TGTGCCAGCAGCTGGGGGGCAGCCGGGGAAGGCTACACCTTC
TRBV10-2	TRBJ1-1	-	-	CASSSPSLLNTEAFF	TGCGCCAGCAGTAGCCCCTCCCTCCTGAACACTGAAGCTTTCTTT
TRBV7-2	TRBJ2-1	-	-	CASSSQGRNEQFF	TGTGCCAGCAGCTCCCAAGGGCGGAATGAGCAGTTCTTC
TRBV27	TRBJ1-5	-	-	CASSTGLRGNQPQHF	TGTGCCAGCAGTACGGGGCTACGGGGCAATCAGCCCCAGCATTTT
TRBV7-9	TRBJ2-1	-	TRBD2	CASSTAGTTIFYNEQFF	TGTGCCAGCAGCACTGCCGGGACTACAATTTTCTACAATGAGCAGTTCTTC
TRBV28	TRBJ2-1	-	-	CASSGDTLYNEQFF	TGTGCCAGCAGTGGGGACACCCTTTACAATGAGCAGTTCTTC
TRBV4-1	TRBJ2-3	once	-	CASSGLLPLADTQYF	TGCGCCAGCAGCGGATTACTGCCGCTGGCAGATACGCAGTATTTT
TRBV27	TRBJ2-3	-	TRBD2	CASSPLAGGPSTDTQYF	TGTGCCAGCAGTCCCCTAGCGGGAGGGCCTTCCACAGATACGCAGTATTTT
TRBV5-6	TRBJ1-5	-	-	CASSLGGAGQPQHF	TGTGCCAGCAGCCTTGGGGGCGCGGGGCAGCCCCAGCATTTT
TRBV6-6	TRBJ1-4	-	-	CASTTWGATNEKLFF	TGTGCCAGCACAACCTGGGGGGCAACTAATGAAAAACTGTTTTTT
TRBV4-2	TRBJ2-1	once	-	CASSQDERQGRVAETLYNDQFF	TGTGCCAGCAGCCAAGATGAGAGACAGGGTAGGGTAGCGGAGACCCTCTACAATGACCAGTTCTTC
TRBV27	TRBJ1-1	-	-	CASRRAGTEAFF	TGTGCCAGCCGCAGGGCGGGCACTGAAGCTTTCTTT
TRBV7-6	TRBJ2-1	-	TRBD1	CASSTVTGGEQFF	TGTGCCAGCAGCACGGTGACAGGGGGTGAGCAGTTCTTC
TRBV7-9	TRBJ2-7	-	TRBD2	CASSHSGRPTYEQYF	TGTGCCAGCAGCCATAGCGGGAGACCCACTTACGAGCAGTACTTC
TRBV5-1	TRBJ1-1	-	-	CASSSSPGTNTEAFF	TGCGCCAGCAGCTCTTCTCCCGGGACGAACACTGAAGCTTTCTTT
TRBV4-2	TRBJ2-3	-	TRBD2	CASSQDGLAGEADTQYF	TGTGCCAGCAGCCAAGACGGGCTAGCGGGAGAAGCAGATACGCAGTATTTT
TRBV4-2	TRBJ1-5	-	-	CASSQESGAQPQHF	TGTGCCAGCAGCCAAGAATCGGGGGCCCAGCCCCAGCATTTT
TRBV4-3	TRBJ1-2	-	TRBD1	CASSHRQGDYGYTF	TGCGCCAGCAGCCACAGACAGGGGGACTATGGCTACACCTTC
TRBV4-3	TRBJ1-2	once	TRBD1	CASSQGQGQKGMDGYTF	TGCGCCAGCAGCCAAGGTCAGGGACAGAAGGGAATGGATGGCTACACCTTC
TRBV28	TRBJ1-4	once	-	CASSLVLGEKLFF	TGTGCCAGCAGTTTAGTCCTGGGGGAAAAACTGTTTTTT
TRBV30	TRBJ2-7	-	TRBD1	CAWSARDSSYEQYF	TGTGCCTGGAGTGCCAGGGACAGCTCCTACGAGCAGTACTTC
TRBV21-1	TRBJ1-5	-	-	CASRWQYQHF	TGTGCCAGCAGGTGGCAGTACCAGCATTTT
TRBV7-6	TRBJ1-1	-	-	CASSLEGRDTEAFF	TGTGCCAGCAGCTTAGAGGGACGGGACACTGAAGCTTTCTTT
TRBV2	TRBJ1-2	-	-	CASPQGGFGYGYTF	TGTGCCAGCCCACAGGGAGGATTTGGGTATGGCTACACCTTC
TRBV7-9	TRBJ2-7	-	-	CASSFLRDYEQYF	TGTGCCAGCAGCTTTCTTCGGGATTACGAGCAGTACTTC
TRBV5-1	TRBJ2-1	-	-	CASSSDTNNEQFF	TGCGCCAGCAGCTCGGACACGAACAATGAGCAGTTCTTC
TRBV19	TRBJ2-3	-	TRBD2	CASSIGGLAGLSKYSTDTQYF	TGTGCCAGTAGTATAGGAGGCCTAGCGGGACTTTCGAAATATAGCACAGATACGCAGTATTTT
TRBV29-1	TRBJ2-7	-	-	CSVTATYEQYF	TGCAGCGTGACAGCTACCTACGAGCAGTACTTC
TRBV7-3	TRBJ2-5	-	TRBD1	CASSASAGGAETQYF	TGTGCCAGCAGCGCGTCGGCAGGGGGAGCGGAGACCCAGTACTTC
TRBV2	TRBJ2-2	-	TRBD2	CASSDAGLAGAGELFF	TGTGCCAGCAGTGACGCGGGGCTAGCGGGAGCCGGGGAGCTGTTTTTT
TRBV6-1	TRBJ1-6	-	-	CASSEAKGPTSPSPLHF	TGTGCCAGCAGTGAAGCGAAAGGGCCGACTAGCCCTTCACCCCTCCACTTT
TRBV6-1	TRBJ1-2	-	-	CASNGRGLNYGYTF	TGTGCCAGCAACGGGCGGGGACTTAACTATGGCTACACCTTC
TRBV2	TRBJ2-7	-	-	CASSVNSFYEQYF	TGTGCCAGCAGTGTGAACAGTTTCTACGAGCAGTACTTC
TRBV19	TRBJ2-2	-	-	CASIFNVWNTGELFF	TGTGCCAGTATATTCAACGTTTGGAACACCGGGGAGCTGTTTTTT
TRBV27	TRBJ1-5	-	-	CASSLVGGSQPQHF	TGTGCCAGCAGTTTAGTCGGAGGGAGTCAGCCCCAGCATTTT
TRBV27	TRBJ2-2	-	TRBD2	CASSPRPGLASTGELFF	TGTGCCAGCAGTCCCCGCCCGGGACTAGCCAGCACCGGGGAGCTGTTTTTT
TRBV11-2	TRBJ2-1	-	TRBD2	CASSWGLAAYNEQFF	TGTGCCAGCAGCTGGGGACTAGCGGCCTACAATGAGCAGTTCTTC
TRBV19	TRBJ2-5	-	TRBD2	CASSIDLAGGYETQYF	TGTGCCAGTAGTATAGATCTAGCGGGAGGGTATGAGACCCAGTACTTC
TRBV5-1	TRBJ1-1	-	TRBD1	CASSLEGRGLAFF	TGCGCCAGCAGCTTGGAGGGGAGGGGGCTAGCTTTCTTT
TRBV5-6	TRBJ1-1	-	-	CASSLYGDEAFF	TGTGCCAGCAGCTTGTATGGAGACGAAGCTTTCTTT